A single sample is the source of the 21 T cell receptor beta chains below, sequenced in a study of blood T cells in healthy people across ages. A second PCR of roughly 6 to 12 cycles used a sample-barcoded 5' primer and a J-beta primer mix. TCRdb analysed the 5' RACE reads with MiXCR anew, one entry per CDR3 protein. The sample lists 1,500,000 or so distinct CDR3 sequences; roughly 64% were seen once. Sequenced: blood. All receptors come from a man between 18 and 29 years old in good health.

This clonotype was seen only a few times. The rearrangement joins TRBV20-1 to TRBJ2-1, with 13 bases that match TRBD2. The CDR3 length is 11 residues. Germline V lookup: CDR1 DFQATT, CDR2 SNEGSKA (reference sequence). CDR3 DNA: TGCGGGACTAGCGGGATCGGGGAGCAGTTCTTC. Amino acid sequence: CGTSGIGEQFF.

The chain combines TRBV27 with TRBJ2-6; D is unresolved. CDR1 is MNHEY and CDR2 is SMNVEV in the germline V gene (reference sequence). V shed 0 bases and J shed 4 bases, with 10 bases lying between them. The CDR3 is 16 residues long. The CDR3 nucleotides are TGTGCCAGCAGTTTATCACCAGGTACGGGGGCCAACGTCCTGACTTTC. It encodes CASSLSPGTGANVLTF.

This sequence joins TRBV5-1 and TRBJ2-7, with D perhaps TRBD1 (6 bases). Looked up from germline, CDR1 is SGHRS and CDR2 is YFSETQ. V lost 0 bases to trimming and J lost 2 bases, with 15 bases between them. The CDR3 loop spans 16 amino acids. CDR3 loop: CASSLGLGTSTYEQYF. The DNA of the CDR3 is TGCGCCAGCAGCTTGGGTCTTGGGACATCGACCTACGAGCAGTACTTC.

Only a few counts were recorded for this clonotype. This chain joins TRBV6-1 and TRBJ1-4; D may be TRBD1 (5 bases). The germline V and J ends were trimmed by 3 bases and 4 bases, with 12 bases remaining between them. The CDR3 has 15 residues. Germline V gene lookup returns CDR1 MNHNS and CDR2 SASEGT. DNA for the CDR3: TGTGCCAGCAGTGATTACGGGACGGGTAATGAAAAACTGTTTTTT. Translation gives CASSDYGTGNEKLFF.

This sequence joins TRBV11-2 and TRBJ2-7; perhaps D is TRBD1 or TRBD2 (5 bases each). The V gene's germline CDR1 is SGHAT and CDR2 FQNNGV. V lost 4 bases and J lost 2, with 18 bases in between. CDR3 size: 16 residues. The CDR3 loop reads CASSYLMTGTAYEQYF. The DNA of the CDR3 is TGTGCCAGCAGCTATCTAATGACCGGGACCGCCTACGAGCAGTACTTC.

This clonotype was seen a handful of times. The chain links TRBV5-1 to TRBJ2-3; maybe TRBD2 (6 bases). This CDR3 has 14 residues. CDR1 is SGHRS and CDR2 is YFSETQ in the germline V gene. Trimming pared 4 bases from V and 5 bases from J, leaving 14 bases between. This chain's CDR3 is CASSPAGGIDTQYF. CDR3 bases: TGCGCCAGCAGCCCGGCCGGGGGAATAGATACGCAGTATTTT. The full variable domain, in which reference TRBV5-1 and TRBJ2-3 provide the parts outside the CDR3, is KAGVTQTPRYLIKTRGQQVTLSCSPISGHRSVSWYQQTPGQGLQFLFEYFSETQRNKGNFPGRFSGRQFSNSRSEMNVSTLELGDSALYLCASSPAGGIDTQYFGPGTRLTVL.

V and J are TRBV27 and TRBJ2-7, with 7 bases fitting TRBD2. There are 15 residues in the CDR3. V lost 4 bases to trimming and J lost 2 bases; unmatched junction nucleotides: 8. Germline loops: CDR1 MNHEY, CDR2 SMNVEV (reference sequence). The CDR3 here is CASSSLGGSAYEQYF. In nucleotides, the CDR3 is TGTGCCAGCAGTTCCTTGGGGGGGTCCGCCTACGAGCAGTACTTC.

The chain uses TRBV6-5 and TRBJ1-1; TRBD1 agrees at 7 bases. Germline V CDR1 and CDR2: MNHEY, SVGAGI. Germline trimming cut 0 bases from V and 1 base from J; bases unmatched to any gene: 11. The length of the CDR3 is 18 residues. CDR3 in amino acids: CASSYSALYRDRNTEAFF. The DNA of the CDR3 is TGTGCCAGCAGTTACTCTGCCCTATACCGGGACAGGAACACTGAAGCTTTCTTT.

This clonotype occurred a few times. The rearrangement joins TRBV5-1 to TRBJ2-3; 9 bases map to TRBD2. Unmatched junction bases numbered 8, after V lost 5 bases and J lost 7 bases. There are 14 residues in the CDR3. Germline V lookup: CDR1 SGHRS, CDR2 YFSETQ. The CDR3 region is CASSIQREEYTQYF. In nucleotides, the CDR3 is TGCGCCAGCAGTATTCAGCGGGAGGAATATACGCAGTATTTT. The whole variable domain, filled in from reference TRBV5-1 and TRBJ2-3, reads KAGVTQTPRYLIKTRGQQVTLSCSPISGHRSVSWYQQTPGQGLQFLFEYFSETQRNKGNFPGRFSGRQFSNSRSEMNVSTLELGDSALYLCASSIQREEYTQYFGPGTRLTVL.

This chain connects TRBV4-1 to TRBJ2-5; 10 nucleotides agree with TRBD2. V lost 6 bases and J lost 5; bases outside the gene matches: 6. This CDR3 comprises 14 residues. Germline-derived CDR1 and CDR2 are MGHRA and YSYEKL. The CDR3 coding sequence is TGCGCCAGCAGTGCTAGCGGGAGATGGGAGACCCAGTACTTC. Its protein is CASSASGRWETQYF.

This clonotype was seen only a few times. This chain connects TRBV6-2 or TRBV6-3 to TRBJ1-2; D gene ambiguous. The CDR3 has 15 amino acids. CDR1 MNHEY and CDR2 SVGEGT come from the germline V gene. V shed 6 bases and J shed 6 bases, with 20 bases lying between them. The CDR3 loop reads CASSRTIGPQHGYTF. The CDR3 nucleotides read TGTGCCAGCAGCCGAACGATAGGACCCCAACATGGCTACACCTTC.

For the CDR3, the DNA is TGTGCCAGCAGTTTTCGGGGGGCCCAACGAAATGAGCAGTTCTTC. Its translation is CASSFRGAQRNEQFF. V is TRBV12-3 or TRBV12-4 and J is TRBJ2-1, with D maybe TRBD2 (7 bases). The V and J ends lost 3 bases and 7 bases respectively, with 16 bases between them. The CDR3 length is 15 residues.

The rearrangement joins TRBV2 to TRBJ1-4; D gene ambiguous. Trimming left V 6 bases short and J 6 bases short, with 14 bases between. Germline V gives CDR1 SNHLY, CDR2 FYNNEI. This CDR3 has 14 residues. CDR3 nucleotides: TGTGCCAGCAGCGGTGGACGGGCTTATGAAAAACTGTTTTTT. Its translation is CASSGGRAYEKLFF.

This clonotype has a handful of counts. The chain employs TRBV25-1 and TRBJ2-7; D tentatively fits TRBD1 or TRBD2 (6 bases each). Looked up from germline, CDR1 is MGHDK and CDR2 is SYGVNS. The CDR3 spans 16 residues. Between the trimmed V and J ends, which lost 3 bases and 5 bases, there was a span of 20 bases. CDR3 amino acids: CASSDMVTGALDEQYF. The CDR3 region has the DNA TGTGCCAGCAGTGATATGGTTACGGGGGCCTTGGACGAGCAGTACTTC.

This rearrangement joins TRBV15 to TRBJ1-2; D remains ambiguous. CDR3 length equals 13 residues. Germline assignment: CDR1 LNHNV and CDR2 YYDKDF (reference sequence). V lost 1 base, J lost 0 bases, and 3 bases lay in between. The CDR3 protein is CATSRATNYGYTF. In DNA, the CDR3 is TGTGCCACCAGCAGAGCAACTAACTATGGCTACACCTTC.

This clonotype was counted only a few times. V is TRBV20-1 and J is TRBJ1-4; D might be TRBD1 (6 bases). The germline V gene has CDR1 DFQATT and CDR2 SNEGSKA (reference sequence). The CDR3 consists of 14 residues. V lost 1 base to trimming and J lost 6 bases, with 12 bases between them. Written as DNA, the CDR3 is TGCAGTGCTAGAGTGGGGTCAGGGGATGAAAAACTGTTTTTT. Protein sequence: CSARVGSGDEKLFF.

The genes are TRBV5-6 and TRBJ2-1, with no clear D. V was trimmed by 7 bases and J by 1 base, leaving 9 bases between them. Germline V gene sequence: CDR1 SGHDT, CDR2 YYEEEE. The CDR3 runs 13 residues. DNA of the CDR3: TGTGCCAGCCTGGCGGAGTCCTACAATGAGCAGTTCTTC. Encoded protein: CASLAESYNEQFF.

This clonotype has more than one count but fewer than ten. This CDR3 is CASSSRLAIDYEQYF. The CDR3 DNA is TGCGCCAGCAGCAGCCGACTAGCTATAGACTACGAGCAGTACTTC. This sequence joins TRBV4-1 and TRBJ2-7; 7 nucleotides line up with TRBD2. Germline CDR1 MGHRA, CDR2 YSYEKL. V lost 5 bases and J lost 3; bases outside the gene matches: 10. This CDR3 contains 15 residues.

The chain recombines TRBV15 with TRBJ2-4, with D maybe TRBD1 (6 bases). CDR3 size: 13 residues. Germline V gene lookup returns CDR1 LNHNV and CDR2 YYDKDF (reference sequence). V dropped 3 bases and J dropped 8 bases, with 11 bases sitting between them. The CDR3 loop reads CATSSSDRHIQYF. The CDR3 nucleotides are TGTGCCACCAGCAGCTCGGACAGACACATTCAGTACTTC. Together with reference TRBV15 and TRBJ2-4, the CDR3 gives the full variable domain: DAMVIQNPRYQVTQFGKPVTLSCSQTLNHNVMYWYQQKSSQAPKLLFHYYDKDFNNEADTPDNFQSRRPNTSFCFLDIRSPGLGDTAMYLCATSSSDRHIQYFGAGTRLSVL.

This clonotype was found a few times. The junction departs from the called germline gene at one end, perhaps through a read error. The J gene is TRBJ2-7, the V gene TRBV18, with D unclear. Germline CDR1 is KGHSH and CDR2 is LQKENI. The CDR3 contains 12 residues. As DNA, the CDR3 is TGTGCCAGCGCACCAGGAAACTACGAGCAGTACTTC. It yields the protein CASAPGNYEQYF. Supplemented by reference TRBV18 and TRBJ2-7, the full variable domain reads NAGVMQNPRHLVRRRGQEARLRCSPMKGHSHVYWYRQLPEEGLKFMVYLQKENIIDESGMPKERFSAEFPKEGPSILRIQQVVRGDSAAYFCASAPGNYEQYFGPGTRLTVT.

This clonotype was counted between two and nine times. CDR3 region: CSFRTGNIQYF. CDR3 nucleotides: TGCAGCTTTCGGACGGGGAACATTCAGTACTTC. This chain links TRBV29-1 with TRBJ2-4, with D possibly matching TRBD2 (5 bases). The V and J ends lost 8 bases and 7 bases respectively, with 12 bases between them. Germline V gene lookup returns CDR1 SQVTM and CDR2 ANQGSEA. This CDR3 is 11 amino acids long.